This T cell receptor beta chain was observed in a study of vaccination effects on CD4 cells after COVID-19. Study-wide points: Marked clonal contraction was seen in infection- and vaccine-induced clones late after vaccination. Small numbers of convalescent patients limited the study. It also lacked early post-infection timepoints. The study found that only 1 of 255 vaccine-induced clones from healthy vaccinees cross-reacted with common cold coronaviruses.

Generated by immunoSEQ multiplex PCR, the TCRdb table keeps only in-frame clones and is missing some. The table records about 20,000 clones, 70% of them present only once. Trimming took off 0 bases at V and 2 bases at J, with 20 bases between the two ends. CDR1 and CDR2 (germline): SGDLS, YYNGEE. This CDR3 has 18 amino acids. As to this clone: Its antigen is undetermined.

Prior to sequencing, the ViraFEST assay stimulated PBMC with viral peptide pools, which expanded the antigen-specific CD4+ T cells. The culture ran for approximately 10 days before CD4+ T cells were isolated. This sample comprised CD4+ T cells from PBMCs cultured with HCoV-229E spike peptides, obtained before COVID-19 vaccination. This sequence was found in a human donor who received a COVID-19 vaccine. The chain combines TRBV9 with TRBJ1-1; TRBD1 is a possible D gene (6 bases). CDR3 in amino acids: CASSVDDRSGDTNTEAFF. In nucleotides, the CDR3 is TGTGCCAGCAGCGTAGACGATAGGTCAGGGGACACAAACACTGAAGCTTTCTTT.